This TCR beta chain comes out of a study of T cell responses to AZD1222 COVID-19 vaccine. The study, taken as a whole, reports: Researchers took repertoire samples only after the peak T cell response had come. Two AZD1222 doses significantly raised spike-specific TCR breadth and depth over controls. Within unmutated variant regions lay the reported targets of nearly half of spike-specific TCRs.

Germline CDR1 MDHEN, CDR2 SYDVKM. The CDR3 is made up of 14 amino acids. J lost 4 bases, V lost 6 bases, and 7 bases had no gene match. On this clone itself: Its matching antigen is unknown.

Sequencing was performed with immunoSEQ multiplex PCR; in TCRdb, only in-frame clones are kept and a portion is missing. Of over 100,000 clones in the sample, around 90% were seen once. The rearrangement uses TRBV28 and TRBJ1-2, with TRBD1 matching 8 bases. The sequencing here drew on peripheral blood, taken on day 0 of AZD1222 vaccination. The sequence was obtained from an adult in good health. CDR3 sequence reads: CASSLTDRGYGYTF. In DNA, the CDR3 is TGTGCCAGCAGCCTCACAGACAGGGGCTATGGCTACACCTTC.